This note documents a single T cell receptor (beta chain) sequence. Antigen unknown. This CDR3 has 14 residues. The germline V and J ends were trimmed by 3 bases and 4 bases, with 13 bases remaining between them. Germline loops: CDR1 SGHRS, CDR2 YFSETQ. This specimen belongs to a study of lymphopenia after photon versus proton radiotherapy. Whole-study findings and limits: Larger post-nadir TCR diversity loss correlated inversely with survival in deceased patients. After the lymphocyte nadir, photon-treated repertoires showed oligoclonal expansion, especially of CD8+ Temra cells. Under photons, naive T cells and diversity fell while effector/memory populations rose. Survival link was tested only in deceased patients; proton benefit remains a possibility.

The repertoire was sequenced with immunoSEQ multiplex PCR; TCRdb's copy has only in-frame clones and lacks some. The sample contains around 19,000 clones, 84% of which appear only once. The sequence came from a woman aged 45-65 years with pancreatic cancer. The material was peripheral blood, obtained from a patient treated with photon-based radiotherapy. V gene TRBV5-1 combines with J gene TRBJ1-2; the D gene is possibly TRBD1 (5 bases). CDR3 sequence reads: CASSSKQGSYGYTF. The CDR3 DNA reads TGCGCCAGCAGCTCGAAGCAGGGATCCTATGGCTACACCTTC.